These 27 T cell receptor beta chains share one sample of origin, sequenced in a study of CD8 T cells in Susac syndrome. Roughly 0.5 to 1 ug RNA was reverse transcribed with random hexamers. TCRdb redid the calling of the immunoSEQ multiplex PCR reads with MiXCR, one entry per CDR3 protein. Among 200,000 to 300,000 distinct CDR3 sequences listed, almost 97% were seen once. Source material: CD4+ T cells from PBMCs. These receptors were obtained from a human donor with Susac syndrome.

This chain connects TRBV5-1 to TRBJ2-7; possible D gene TRBD1, 6 bases. V lost 4 bases and J 6 bases, leaving 14 bases between the germline ends. Per the germline V gene, CDR1 is SGHRS and CDR2 is YFSETQ. The CDR3 has 13 amino acids. CDR3 nucleotides: TGCGCCAGCAGCCTACAGGGTGCGGTCGAGCAGTACTTC. Residues: CASSLQGAVEQYF.

The chain has TRBV3-1 and TRBJ2-1; D is ambiguous. The V end lost 4 bases, the J end lost 0 bases, and 7 bases lay between the germline ends. There are 14 residues in the CDR3. Germline V gene data show CDR1 as LGHDT and CDR2 as YNNKEL (reference sequence). CDR3 sequence reads: CASSPYNSYNEQFF. CDR3 coding DNA: TGTGCCAGCAGCCCGTACAACTCCTACAATGAGCAGTTCTTC.

This chain joins TRBV5-6 and TRBJ2-4; D is possibly TRBD1 (5 bases). This CDR3 region has 14 residues. Trimming stripped 0 bases from V and 7 bases from J, with 11 bases between. Germline-derived CDR1 and CDR2 are SGHDT and YYEEEE. Here the CDR3 reads CASSLGVPGNIQYF. The CDR3 bases are TGTGCCAGCAGCTTGGGAGTCCCAGGGAACATTCAGTACTTC.

This chain connects TRBV7-9 to TRBJ2-2; a weak D match, TRBD1 (6 bases). With 4 bases removed from V and 5 bases from J, the gap between germline ends came to 17 bases. The CDR3 extends over 16 amino acids. CDR1 is SEHNR and CDR2 is FQNEAQ in the germline V gene (reference sequence). DNA of the CDR3: TGTGCCAGCAGCTCCCCGAGGGACAAGAATACCGGGGAGCTGTTTTTT. Translated: CASSSPRDKNTGELFF.

The chain combines TRBV13 with TRBJ1-1; D is unresolved. Germline V CDR1 and CDR2: PRHDT, FYEKMQ (reference sequence). The V gene lost 2 bases and the J gene lost 11 bases, with 12 bases spanning the gap. The CDR3 length is 12 residues. This CDR3 reads CASSLSPVQAFF. CDR3 coding DNA: TGTGCCAGCAGCTTATCGCCCGTTCAGGCTTTCTTT.

The V and J genes are TRBV15 and TRBJ1-4; possibly TRBD1 for D (6 bases). The germline V gene has CDR1 LNHNV and CDR2 YYDKDF (reference sequence). V lost 0 bases and J lost 12, with 17 bases in between. The CDR3 totals 15 residues. CDR3 coding DNA: TGTGCCACCAGCAGAGAGTTTCGAGGGGGGAAGGAACTGTTTTTT. It translates to CATSREFRGGKELFF.

This chain links TRBV20-1 with TRBJ2-1; D gene unclear. Trimming left V 4 bases short and J 10 bases short, with 14 bases between. Germline V gene data show CDR1 as DFQATT and CDR2 as SNEGSKA (reference sequence). The CDR3 covers 12 residues. CDR3 amino acids: CSATFLGREQFF. CDR3 coding DNA: TGCAGTGCTACCTTCCTAGGTAGGGAGCAGTTCTTC.

V gene TRBV9 combines with J gene TRBJ2-1; 8 nucleotides align to TRBD1. The CDR3 consists of 17 residues. Trimming cost V 4 bases and J 4 bases; bases outside gene matches: 13. The germline V gene encodes CDR1 SGDLS and CDR2 YYNGEE. CDR3 sequence (DNA): TGTGCCAGCAGCCCCAGAAAGGACAGGGATATATACAATGAGCAGTTCTTC. Protein sequence: CASSPRKDRDIYNEQFF.

The chain employs TRBV12-3 or TRBV12-4 and TRBJ1-1; 7 bases match TRBD1. The trim removed 6 bases at V and 5 bases at J, leaving 9 bases unmatched. The CDR3 has 14 amino acids. CDR3 loop: CASSPGGMRTEAFF. CDR3 nucleotides: TGTGCCAGCAGCCCAGGGGGGATGCGGACTGAAGCTTTCTTT.

This clonotype was counted a single time. This chain connects TRBV19 to TRBJ2-7, with D perhaps TRBD1 (5 bases). Per the germline V gene, CDR1 is LNHDA and CDR2 is SQIVND (reference sequence). Deletions cut 5 bases from V and 7 bases from J, with 18 bases between. The length of the CDR3 is 14 residues. The CDR3: CASSPRGRAWEQYF. The CDR3 coding sequence is TGTGCCAGTAGTCCGCGCGGCAGGGCATGGGAGCAGTACTTC.

The V gene is TRBV20-1, the J gene TRBJ1-1, with TRBD1 matching over 7 bases. V shed 2 bases, J shed 4 bases, and the junction held 4 bases outside the gene matches. The CDR3 extends over 13 amino acids. Per germline, CDR1 DFQATT and CDR2 SNEGSKA (reference sequence). The CDR3, as DNA: TGCAGTGCTAGACCAGGGGGGGTCACTGAAGCTTTCTTT. Protein sequence: CSARPGGVTEAFF.

This chain uses TRBV4-2 with TRBJ1-2; D remains ambiguous. The CDR3 is made up of 13 amino acids. V lost 0 bases and J lost 5, with 7 bases in between. CDR1 is LGHNA and CDR2 is YNFKEQ in the germline V gene. This CDR3 is CASSQDGRYGYTF. The CDR3, as DNA: TGTGCCAGCAGCCAAGATGGGCGGTATGGCTACACCTTC.

This rearrangement joins TRBV29-1 to TRBJ1-1, with D possibly TRBD1 on 5 matching bases. There are 13 residues in the CDR3. V dropped 6 bases and J dropped 3 bases, with 14 bases sitting between them. Per germline, CDR1 SQVTM and CDR2 ANQGSEA. The chain's CDR3 is CSVRGARDTEAFF. As DNA, the CDR3 is TGCAGCGTGCGCGGGGCGCGGGACACTGAAGCTTTCTTT.

This rearrangement joins TRBV7-3 to TRBJ2-1; D remains ambiguous. The CDR3 has 13 amino acids. V was trimmed by 1 base and J by 15 bases, leaving 16 bases between them. Germline-derived CDR1 and CDR2 are SGHTA and FQGTGA. The CDR3 DNA reads as TGTGCCAGCAGCTTAAACGGTCGGGCGTCCCTGTTCTTC. Protein: CASSLNGRASLFF.

This chain links TRBV7-6 with TRBJ2-7; possibly TRBD1 for D (6 bases). Germline V lookup: CDR1 SGHVS, CDR2 FNYEAQ. The CDR3 consists of 14 residues. V dropped 5 bases and J dropped 3 bases, with 14 bases sitting between them. CDR3 sequence (DNA): TGTGCCAGCAGCCCCCAGGGGTTGATCTACGAGCAGTACTTC. Translation: CASSPQGLIYEQYF. Together with reference TRBV7-6 and TRBJ2-7, the CDR3 gives the full variable domain: GAGVSQSPRYKVTKRGQDVALRCDPISGHVSLYWYRQALGQGPEFLTYFNYEAQQDKSGLPNDRFSAERPEGSISTLTIQRTEQRDSAMYRCASSPQGLIYEQYFGPGTRLTVT.

J is TRBJ2-5 and V is TRBV29-1; TRBD1 is a possible D gene (6 bases). The V end lost 3 bases, the J end lost 4 bases, and 12 bases lay between the germline ends. This CDR3 is 13 amino acids long. Germline CDR1 SQVTM, CDR2 ANQGSEA. The chain's CDR3 is CSVDGPRGETQYF. The CDR3 bases are TGCAGCGTTGATGGGCCCAGGGGAGAGACCCAGTACTTC.

This sequence joins TRBV14 and TRBJ2-5; maybe TRBD1 (5 bases). Trimming shortened V by 2 bases and J by 7 bases, and 14 bases separated the two germline ends. Germline CDR1 is SGHDN and CDR2 is FVKESK. The CDR3 loop spans 14 amino acids. In nucleotides, the CDR3 is TGTGCCAGCAGCCAACTGCTAGGGGTTGGGACCCAGTACTTC. It encodes CASSQLLGVGTQYF.

The chain employs TRBV12-5 and TRBJ1-5, with unresolved D. The germline gives CDR1 LGHNT, CDR2 FRNRAP. This CDR3 comprises 13 residues. The V end lost 6 bases, the J end lost 0 bases, and 6 bases lay between the germline ends. In nucleotides, the CDR3 is TGTGCTAGTGGCCAAAATAGCAATCAGCCCCAGCATTTT. Protein: CASGQNSNQPQHF.

Written as DNA, the CDR3 is TGTGCCACCAGGCCTTCGGGACAAGAGAACACTGAAGCTTTCTTT. Translation gives CATRPSGQENTEAFF. The rearrangement joins TRBV24-1 to TRBJ1-1, with a weak D call TRBD1 (6 bases). Germline V gene lookup returns CDR1 KGHDR and CDR2 SFDVKD. The CDR3 sequence is 15 residues long. The germline V and J ends were trimmed by 7 bases and 1 base, with 15 bases remaining between them.

The rearrangement joins TRBV20-1 to TRBJ2-5; either TRBD1 or TRBD2 may fit D (5 bases each). Germline lookup yields CDR1 DFQATT and CDR2 SNEGSKA (reference sequence). The CDR3 is 15 amino acids. V was pared by 0 bases and J by 4 bases, with 15 bases between. The DNA for the CDR3 is TGCAGTGCTAGAGATCGGCAGGGAGCCCCAGAGACCCAGTACTTC. Protein: CSARDRQGAPETQYF.

J is TRBJ2-3 and V is TRBV29-1; unclear D gene. CDR3 length: 12 amino acids. V was trimmed by 6 bases and J by 4 bases, leaving 11 bases between them. Germline assignment: CDR1 SQVTM and CDR2 ANQGSEA. CDR3 bases: TGCAGCGTCGCCCTGGCTGCAGATACGCAGTATTTT. Translated: CSVALAADTQYF.

The V gene is TRBV30, the J gene TRBJ1-2, with a tentative D call TRBD1 (5 bases). The CDR3 totals 13 residues. V lost 4 bases and J lost 7, with 16 bases in between. In germline, CDR1 is GTSNPN, CDR2 SVGIG (reference sequence). In nucleotides, the CDR3 is TGTGCCTGGACCTTCTCGCAGGGTGGTGGCTACACCTTC. It specifies CAWTFSQGGGYTF.

The chain has TRBV12-3 or TRBV12-4 and TRBJ1-2; perhaps TRBD1 as D (5 bases). This CDR3 has 13 residues. The V gene lost 5 bases and the J gene lost 8 bases, with 15 bases spanning the gap. In DNA, the CDR3 is TGTGCCAGCAGTCCTCCGGGACTGCACGGCTACACCTTC. This translates into CASSPPGLHGYTF.

V is TRBV29-1 and J is TRBJ2-1, with D unresolved. Trimming left V 3 bases short and J 9 bases short, with 18 bases between. The CDR3 consists of 14 residues. Germline CDR1 is SQVTM and CDR2 is ANQGSEA. CDR3 sequence: CSVEAREIGGEQFF. The CDR3 bases are TGCAGCGTTGAGGCTAGGGAAATAGGTGGTGAGCAGTTCTTC.

The chain employs TRBV5-4 and TRBJ1-1; D is undetermined. Germline assignment: CDR1 SGHNT and CDR2 YYREEE (reference sequence). Trimming stripped 4 bases from V and 1 base from J, with 11 bases between. There are 14 residues in the CDR3. CDR3 sequence: CASSVGIPNTEAFF. As DNA, the CDR3 is TGTGCCAGCAGCGTTGGGATTCCGAACACTGAAGCTTTCTTT. The whole variable domain, filled in from reference TRBV5-4 and TRBJ1-1, reads ETGVTQSPTHLIKTRGQQVTLRCSSQSGHNTVSWYQQALGQGPQFIFQYYREEENGRGNFPPRFSGLQFPNYSSELNVNALELDDSALYLCASSVGIPNTEAFFGQGTRLTVV.

CDR3 sequence (DNA): TGTGCCTGGGACGCAGGGGGGAATGAGCAGTTCTTC. Protein sequence: CAWDAGGNEQFF. V usage is TRBV30 and J usage is TRBJ2-1, with D perhaps TRBD1 (7 bases). Germline values: CDR1 GTSNPN, CDR2 SVGIG (reference sequence). The CDR3 spans 12 residues. Trimming stripped 5 bases from V and 7 bases from J, with 12 bases between.

This chain uses TRBV2 with TRBJ1-1; tentative D call: TRBD1 (5 bases). The CDR3 spans 14 residues. The V end was cut by 5 bases, the J end by 6 bases, with 16 bases between. Germline CDR1 reads SNHLY; CDR2 reads FYNNEI. The CDR3 region has the DNA TGTGCCAGCAGTCCTAGGACGGGGGTGCCTGAAGCTTTCTTT. It codes for CASSPRTGVPEAFF.